There are a few counts of the clone carrying this T cell receptor beta chain. Antigen unknown. The PCR was carried out with 60 Vbeta primers and 13 Jbeta primers. Repertoires were generated with immunoSEQ multiplex PCR, while TCRdb's copy carries only in-frame clones and drops some. Altogether 150,000 to 200,000 clones are present, approximately 71% being singletons, with the ten largest covering approximately 10%. The CDR3 consists of 17 residues. V shed 5 bases and J shed 0 bases, with 18 bases lying between them. Germline V lookup: CDR1 SNHLY, CDR2 FYNNEI. This sample was included in a study of cytomegalovirus exposure and HLA in healthy donors. Broader study findings: The study listed 150 to 200 cytomegalovirus-associated TCR beta chains. The productive fraction for most TCR beta V segments was about 90% or about 30% in an earlier analysis.

The clonotype was recovered from a man aged 18 to 30 in good health and CMV-seropositive. The rearrangement links TRBV2 to TRBJ2-3, with TRBD2 as a possible D gene (6 bases). The sample comprised PBMCs. The CDR3 loop is CASSPIPSVTSTDTQYF. CDR3 in DNA: TGTGCCAGCAGTCCAATCCCTAGCGTAACTAGCACAGATACGCAGTATTTT.